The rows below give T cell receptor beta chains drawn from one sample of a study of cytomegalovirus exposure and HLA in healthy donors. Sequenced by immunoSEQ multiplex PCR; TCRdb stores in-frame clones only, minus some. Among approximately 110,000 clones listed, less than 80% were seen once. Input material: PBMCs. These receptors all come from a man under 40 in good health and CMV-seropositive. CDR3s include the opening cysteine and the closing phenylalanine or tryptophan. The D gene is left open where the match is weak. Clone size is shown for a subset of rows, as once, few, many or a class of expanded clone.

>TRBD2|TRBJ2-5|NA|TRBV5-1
CASSLVPAGGMGETQYF
TGCGCCAGCAGCTTGGTCCCAGCGGGGGGAATGGGAGAGACCCAGTACTTC
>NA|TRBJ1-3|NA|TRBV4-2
CASSPTTGSQYSGNTIYF
TGTGCCAGCAGCCCCACAACAGGTTCACAATACTCTGGAAACACCATATATTTT
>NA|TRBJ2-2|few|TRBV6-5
CAISGVSGELFF
TGTGCCATTTCAGGGGTGTCCGGGGAGCTGTTTTTT
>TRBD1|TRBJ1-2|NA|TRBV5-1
CASSLRQGDYGYTF
TGCGCCAGCAGCTTAAGACAGGGGGACTATGGCTACACCTTC
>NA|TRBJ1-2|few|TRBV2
CASSQQGGSGYGYTF
TGTGCCAGCAGTCAACAAGGTGGCTCGGGGTATGGCTACACCTTC
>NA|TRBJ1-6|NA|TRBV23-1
CASSQSKQGPSPLHF
TGCGCCAGCAGTCAATCGAAACAGGGTCCGTCACCCCTCCACTTT
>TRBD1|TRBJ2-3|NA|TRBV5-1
CASSLGRQGRDTQYF
TGCGCCAGCAGCTTGGGTAGACAGGGGAGAGATACGCAGTATTTT
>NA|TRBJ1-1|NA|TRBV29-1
CSVDWATPNTEAFF
TGCAGCGTTGATTGGGCAACTCCGAACACTGAAGCTTTCTTT
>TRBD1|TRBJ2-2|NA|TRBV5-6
CASSGTGNTGELFF
TGTGCCAGCAGCGGGACAGGGAACACCGGGGAGCTGTTTTTT
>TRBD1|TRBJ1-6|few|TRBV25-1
CASSSPGTGGVRPLHF
TGTGCCAGCAGTAGTCCCGGGACAGGGGGCGTGAGGCCCCTCCACTTT
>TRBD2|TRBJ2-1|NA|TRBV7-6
CASSSSSGGFWKYNEQFF
TGTGCCAGCAGCTCGAGTAGCGGGGGGTTTTGGAAGTACAATGAGCAGTTCTTC
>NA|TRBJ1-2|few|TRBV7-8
CASSLGARGEPAYGYTF
TGTGCCAGCAGCTTAGGGGCCCGGGGGGAACCAGCCTATGGCTACACCTTC
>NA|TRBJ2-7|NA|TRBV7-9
CASSLDGISYEQYF
TGTGCCAGCAGCTTAGACGGGATCTCCTACGAGCAGTACTTC
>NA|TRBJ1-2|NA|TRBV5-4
CASSLRRDLNYGYTF
TGTGCCAGCAGCTTGAGGAGGGACCTTAACTATGGCTACACCTTC
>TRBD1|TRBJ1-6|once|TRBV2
CASSSQGASGNSPLHF
TGTGCCAGCAGTAGTCAGGGGGCGAGTGGTAATTCACCCCTCCACTTT
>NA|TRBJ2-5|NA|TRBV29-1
CSANLGVGGFEETQYF
TGCAGCGCAAACCTGGGGGTAGGAGGGTTCGAAGAGACCCAGTACTTC
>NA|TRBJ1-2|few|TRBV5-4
CASSSTYWGYTF
TGTGCCAGCAGCTCCACCTACTGGGGCTACACCTTC
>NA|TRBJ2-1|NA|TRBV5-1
CASSSSRNEQFF
TGCGCCAGCAGCTCCAGCAGGAATGAGCAGTTCTTC
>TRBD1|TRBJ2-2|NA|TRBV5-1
CASSLVRQGYTGELFF
TGCGCCAGCAGCTTGGTGAGACAGGGGTACACCGGGGAGCTGTTTTTT
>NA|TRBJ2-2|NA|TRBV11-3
CANCPGGANTGELFF
TGTGCCAATTGCCCGGGGGGCGCGAACACCGGGGAGCTGTTTTTT
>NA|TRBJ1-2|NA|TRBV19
CASSAGPGAGNGYTF
TGTGCCAGTAGTGCGGGACCGGGAGCAGGGAACGGCTACACCTTC
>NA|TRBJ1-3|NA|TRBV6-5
CASSYSLESGNTIYF
TGTGCCAGCAGTTATAGTCTAGAGTCTGGAAACACCATATATTTT
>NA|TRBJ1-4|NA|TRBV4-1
CASRRVSTEKLFF
TGCGCCAGCAGGCGGGTATCCACCGAAAAACTGTTTTTT
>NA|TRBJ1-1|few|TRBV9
CASSVALDFPTEAFF
TGTGCCAGCAGCGTAGCCCTTGACTTCCCCACTGAAGCTTTCTTT
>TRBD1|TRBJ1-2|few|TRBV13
CASSSSGTGFGYGYTF
TGTGCCAGCAGCTCCTCCGGGACAGGGTTCGGCTATGGCTACACCTTC
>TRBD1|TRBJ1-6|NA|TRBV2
CASSASTGFNPSPLHF
TGTGCCAGCAGTGCCTCGACAGGGTTTAACCCCTCACCCCTCCACTTT
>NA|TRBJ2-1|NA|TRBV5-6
CASSIDNEQFF
TGTGCCAGCAGCATCGACAATGAGCAGTTCTTC
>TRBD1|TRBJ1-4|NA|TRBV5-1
CASSLAGTGDEKLFF
TGCGCCAGCAGCTTGGCAGGGACAGGGGACGAAAAACTGTTTTTT